A single T cell receptor beta chain is shown here with its context. This sample stems from a study of blood T cell repertoires in COVID-19. Study context: From T cells, B-cell-depleted T cells, or PBMCs came the material, which was cDNA or gDNA.

V shed 2 bases and J shed 1 base, with 6 bases lying between them. This CDR3 spans 13 amino acids. Germline-derived CDR1 and CDR2 are MDHEN and SYDVKM. TCRdb keeps only in-frame clones here, not all; method: immunoSEQ multiplex PCR. Among over 250,000 clones listed, around 87% were seen once. The source of this sequence is a woman between 50 and 59 years old with acute or convalescent COVID-19. Sample: peripheral blood. The chain uses TRBV28 and TRBJ2-7, with TRBD1 as a possible D gene (6 bases). In DNA form, the CDR3 reads TGTGCCAGCAGTTTAACAGGGTCCTACGAGCAGTACTTC. Translating gives CASSLTGSYEQYF.